The 31 T cell receptor beta chains in this list originate from one sample, sequenced in a study of T cells in Graves' hyperthyroidism and ophthalmopathy. Researchers took RNA transcripts and amplified the TCR beta CDR3 regions from them. HTBI primers were used for first-round RT-PCR of the TCR CDR3. TCRdb processed the multiplex PCR reads anew with MiXCR; each CDR3 protein has one entry. The table has hundreds of thousands of distinct CDR3 sequences, approximately 36% seen once. Sequencing used blood. The source is a woman aged 40 to 50 with Graves' hyperthyroidism.

At least ten counts were recorded for this clonotype. V usage is TRBV7-3 and J usage is TRBJ1-5; a possible D gene is TRBD1 (6 bases). The CDR3 consists of 17 residues. In germline, CDR1 is SGHTA, CDR2 FQGTGA. Trimming cost V 1 base and J 6 bases, with 19 bases left between them. The CDR3 DNA follows: TGTGCCAGCAGCTTAAGGGGGGGGCAGGGAGGCGGTCAGCCCCAGCATTTT. Protein: CASSLRGGQGGGQPQHF.

This clonotype was counted ten times or more. The rearrangement uses TRBV7-8 and TRBJ2-7; 7 nucleotides align to TRBD2. V gave up 3 bases and J gave up 3 bases; unmatched junction bases: 8. CDR3 length equals 15 residues. Germline values: CDR1 SGHVS, CDR2 FQNEAQ. The CDR3 nucleotides are TGTGCCAGCAGCTTTTACGGGGGGAGGCGCTACGAGCAGTACTTC. This translates into CASSFYGGRRYEQYF.

A note on this clonotype: A read error is possible here, since a much larger clone lies one base away. This chain connects TRBV19 to TRBJ2-6, with D possibly matching TRBD1 (5 bases). Germline V gives CDR1 LNHDA, CDR2 SQIVND (reference sequence). The CDR3 is 17 residues long. CDR3 protein: CTTLRSQGRSGANVLTF. DNA of the CDR3: TGTACCACCCTTCGGAGCCAGGGTCGGTCTGGGGCCAACGTCCTGACTTTC.

This clonotype appeared a few times. The gene calls are TRBV12-3 or TRBV12-4 and TRBJ2-5; 14 bases line up with TRBD2. After removal of 5 bases from V and 5 bases from J, the junction contained 13 bases not matched to a gene. The CDR3 totals 18 residues. The CDR3 sequence: CASSPGTSGGNRRETQYF. Written as DNA, the CDR3 is TGTGCCAGCAGTCCTGGGACTAGCGGGGGAAATCGGCGCGAGACCCAGTACTTC.

The V call is TRBV5-6, the J call TRBJ1-2, with TRBD1 identical over 12 bases. The V segment lost 3 bases and the J segment 8 bases; nucleotides outside the gene matches: 11. CDR3 length: 16 amino acids. Per germline, CDR1 SGHDT and CDR2 YYEEEE. The CDR3 loop is CASSSYPGQGARGYTF. CDR3 bases: TGTGCCAGCAGCTCGTATCCGGGACAGGGGGCGCGGGGCTACACCTTC.

The chain links TRBV29-1 to TRBJ1-1, with D unresolved. CDR1 SQVTM and CDR2 ANQGSEA come from the germline V gene. Trimming took 7 bases from V and 6 from J, leaving 12 bases between them. This CDR3 region has 11 residues. CDR3 loop: CSAEVAAEAFF. CDR3 bases: TGCAGCGCCGAGGTCGCCGCTGAAGCTTTCTTT.

V usage is TRBV4-3 and J usage is TRBJ1-3, with D unclear. V lost 2 bases to trimming and J lost 3 bases, with 11 bases between them. Germline CDR1 is LGHNA and CDR2 is YSLEER. The CDR3 has 15 residues. The CDR3: CASSQMAGGGNTIYF. CDR3 sequence (DNA): TGCGCCAGCAGCCAAATGGCAGGTGGTGGAAACACCATATATTTT.

Concerning this clonotype itself: This could be a read error, since a much larger clone is one nucleotide away. The V gene is TRBV20-1, the J gene TRBJ2-2; 11 bases map to TRBD2. Germline V CDR1 and CDR2: DFQATT, SNEGSKA (reference sequence). Germline trimming cut 6 bases from V and 9 bases from J; bases unmatched to any gene: 9. The CDR3 consists of 14 residues. The CDR3 DNA sequence: TGCAGTGCCGAGGGACTAGCGGCGACCCGGGAGCTGTTTTTT. It translates to CSAEGLAATRELFF.

This clonotype was counted many times. The chain uses TRBV12-3 or TRBV12-4 and TRBJ1-5; 9 positions agree with TRBD1. The V segment lost 5 bases and the J segment 7 bases; nucleotides outside the gene matches: 6. This CDR3 has 14 residues. This chain's CDR3 is CASSGTGQGQPQHF. In DNA form, the CDR3 reads TGTGCCAGCAGTGGGACAGGGCAAGGGCAGCCCCAGCATTTT.

Details on this clonotype: A much more abundant neighbour one base away suggests this may be a read error. The CDR3 end shows no conserved phenylalanine or tryptophan, and so a read error is likely. The DNA of the CDR3 is TGTGCCAGCAGCCTCCCCATGGTGGGAGAGTACTATGGCTACACCCTC. It is translated as CASSLPMVGEYYGYTL. The chain joins TRBV25-1 to TRBJ1-2, with no clear D. The germline V gene has CDR1 MGHDK and CDR2 SYGVNS. This CDR3 contains 16 residues. The ends were cut back, 6 bases at V and 3 bases at J, with 20 bases in the middle.

This clonotype was counted a few times. The chain couples TRBV25-1 to TRBJ2-7, with 8 bases matching TRBD2. V lost 7 bases to trimming and J lost 0 bases; unmatched junction nucleotides: 5. The CDR3 totals 14 residues. Looked up from germline, CDR1 is MGHDK and CDR2 is SYGVNS. CDR3 residues: CASKAGGSSYEQYF. CDR3 sequence (DNA): TGTGCCAGCAAGGCGGGGGGTAGCTCCTACGAGCAGTACTTC.

A few counts support this clonotype. The chain combines TRBV7-2 with TRBJ1-2, with 9 bases fitting TRBD1. V lost 4 bases to trimming and J lost 7 bases; unmatched junction nucleotides: 10. This CDR3 has 15 residues. Per germline, CDR1 SGHTA and CDR2 FQGNSA. In nucleotides, the CDR3 is TGTGCCAGCAGCTCCGGCCCGGGACAGGGTTCTGGCTACACCTTC. Translated: CASSSGPGQGSGYTF. Variable domain in full (rest from reference TRBV7-2 and TRBJ1-2): GAGVSQSPSNKVTEKGKDVELRCDPISGHTALYWYRQSLGQGLEFLIYFQGNSAPDKSGLPSDRFSAERTGGSVSTLTIQRTQQEDSAVYLCASSSGPGQGSGYTFGSGTRLTVV.

This clonotype was seen a handful of times. The gene calls are TRBV7-9 and TRBJ2-7; 8 bases map to TRBD1. V gave up 5 bases and J gave up 5 bases; unmatched junction bases: 5. CDR1 and CDR2 from the germline V gene are SEHNR and FQNEAQ (reference sequence). There are 13 residues in the CDR3. The CDR3 DNA is TGTGCCAGCAGCGGGCAGGGGGCCGACGAGCAGTACTTC. Encoded protein: CASSGQGADEQYF.

This clonotype occurred once. This may stem from a read error, because a much larger clone lies one nucleotide away. This chain joins TRBV11-1 and TRBJ2-2; D gene unclear. The length of the CDR3 is 14 residues. Germline V gene data show CDR1 as SGHAT and CDR2 as FQDESV (reference sequence). V lost 0 bases to trimming and J lost 3 bases, with 5 bases between them. DNA for the CDR3: TGTGCCAGCAGCTTAGCCGCCCACACCGGGGAGCTGTTTTTT. Translated, it gives CASSLAAHTGELFF.

This clonotype was counted between two and nine times. The chain couples TRBV5-6 to TRBJ1-5; the D gene is possibly TRBD1 (6 bases). The ends were cut back, 3 bases at V and 3 bases at J, with 13 bases in the middle. The CDR3 has 15 amino acids. Germline V gene sequence: CDR1 SGHDT, CDR2 YYEEEE. The CDR3 bases are TGTGCCAGCAGCTCTGGACAGCTCCTCAATCAGCCCCAGCATTTT. Amino acids: CASSSGQLLNQPQHF.

This clonotype has ten or more counts. Written as DNA, the CDR3 is TGTGCCACGGGGCCGGGACTCCTCTCGAACACCGGGGAGCTGTTTTTT. Its translation: CATGPGLLSNTGELFF. The genes are TRBV24-1 and TRBJ2-2, with D perhaps TRBD2 (6 bases). The length of the CDR3 is 16 residues. Trimming pared 10 bases from V and 0 bases from J, leaving 17 bases between. CDR1 is KGHDR and CDR2 is SFDVKD in the germline V gene.

The CDR3 bases are TGTGCCAGTAGTATCACCGGGACTAGTCCCCCGTACTTC. Its protein product is CASSITGTSPPYF. The V gene is TRBV19, the J gene TRBJ2-5; 8 bases are shared with TRBD2. The length of the CDR3 is 13 residues. The V gene end was trimmed by 3 bases and the J gene end by 13 bases; junction bases not matched to a gene: 10. Per germline, CDR1 LNHDA and CDR2 SQIVND (reference sequence).

The table lists this clonotype with many counts. V usage is TRBV12-3 or TRBV12-4 and J usage is TRBJ1-1; D gene uncertain. The CDR3 contains 13 residues. V lost 7 bases and J 0 bases, leaving 9 bases between the germline ends. The DNA of the CDR3 is TGTGCCAGCACCCGAGTCGTGAACACTGAAGCTTTCTTT. This translates into CASTRVVNTEAFF.

This clonotype was counted once. V and J are TRBV10-2 and TRBJ2-7, with 9 bases lining up with TRBD2. CDR1 and CDR2 (germline): WSHSY, SAAADI. CDR3 size: 15 residues. This CDR3 reads CVAWSSPGGRDVQYF. CDR3 coding DNA: TGCGTCGCCTGGAGTAGTCCGGGCGGGAGGGATGTGCAGTACTTC.

The chain has TRBV29-1 and TRBJ1-4, with D maybe TRBD1 (6 bases). This CDR3 is 15 amino acids long. In germline, CDR1 is SQVTM, CDR2 ANQGSEA. The ends were cut back, 4 bases at V and 3 bases at J, with 15 bases in the middle. The CDR3 loop reads CSVAQRGAANEKLFF. CDR3 nucleotide sequence: TGCAGCGTTGCCCAAAGGGGGGCGGCTAATGAAAAACTGTTTTTT.

In this sample, this clonotype turned up a few times. The rearrangement uses TRBV7-2 and TRBJ2-7; 8 bases are a match to TRBD1. Losses at the gene ends were 5 bases for V and 0 bases for J; bases not matched to a gene: 6. Germline lookup yields CDR1 SGHTA and CDR2 FQGNSA. This CDR3 spans 15 amino acids. The CDR3 spells CASSKTGDSSYEQYF. The CDR3 nucleotides read TGTGCCAGCAGCAAGACAGGGGATTCCTCCTACGAGCAGTACTTC.

This clonotype was detected only a few times. The chain joins TRBV10-3 to TRBJ1-1; D call uncertain. V lost 6 bases and J 4 bases, leaving 15 bases between the germline ends. Germline CDR1 ENHRY, CDR2 SYGVKD. The CDR3 is 14 residues long. The CDR3 sequence: CAISMQDDGTEAFF. The DNA for the CDR3 is TGTGCCATCAGCATGCAGGATGATGGCACTGAAGCTTTCTTT.

V gene TRBV7-6 combines with J gene TRBJ2-7; TRBD1 might be the D (6 bases). The germline gives CDR1 SGHVS, CDR2 FNYEAQ. CDR3 length: 15 residues. V was shortened by 3 bases and J by 2 bases, with 14 bases between the two germline ends. The CDR3 DNA sequence: TGTGCCAGCAGCTTCTACAGGGATGATACCTACGAGCAGTACTTC. It encodes CASSFYRDDTYEQYF.

The genes are TRBV24-1 and TRBJ2-7; 8 nucleotides match TRBD1. V gave up 9 bases and J gave up 9 bases; unmatched junction bases: 12. Germline V lookup: CDR1 KGHDR, CDR2 SFDVKD. The CDR3 runs 13 residues. The CDR3 DNA reads as TGTGCCACCCCGGACAGGGCAGATAGAGGGCAGTACTTC. Its translation is CATPDRADRGQYF.

V and J are TRBV9 and TRBJ1-1; D is unclear. CDR1 SGDLS and CDR2 YYNGEE come from the germline V gene. CDR3 size: 12 residues. V lost 0 bases and J lost 7, with 7 bases in between. CDR3 sequence (DNA): TGTGCCAGCAGCGTAGCTGAAGGTGAAGCTTTCTTT. This encodes CASSVAEGEAFF.

This clonotype has a count of ten or more. The chain couples TRBV7-2 to TRBJ2-5; weak D call: TRBD1 (6 bases). Trimming pared 1 base from V and 5 bases from J, leaving 14 bases between. CDR1 is SGHTA and CDR2 is FQGNSA in the germline V gene. The CDR3 spans 15 residues. CDR3 sequence: CASSLGVGARETQYF. Here the CDR3 DNA reads TGTGCCAGCAGCTTAGGTGTGGGGGCGCGTGAGACCCAGTACTTC. Variable domain in full (rest from reference TRBV7-2 and TRBJ2-5): GAGVSQSPSNKVTEKGKDVELRCDPISGHTALYWYRQSLGQGLEFLIYFQGNSAPDKSGLPSDRFSAERTGGSVSTLTIQRTQQEDSAVYLCASSLGVGARETQYFGPGTRLLVL.

This clonotype was seen repeatedly, ten times or more. This rearrangement joins TRBV19 to TRBJ1-5; D is ambiguous. The V and J ends lost 8 bases and 3 bases respectively, with 11 bases between them. Per germline, CDR1 LNHDA and CDR2 SQIVND (reference sequence). This CDR3 is 13 amino acids long. The CDR3 spells CASALGINQPQHF. The CDR3 DNA follows: TGTGCCAGTGCCTTGGGTATCAATCAGCCCCAGCATTTT. The whole variable domain, remainder taken from reference TRBV19 and TRBJ1-5, is DGGITQSPKYLFRKEGQNVTLSCEQNLNHDAMYWYRQDPGQGLRLIYYSQIVNDFQKGDIAEGYSVSREKKESFPLTVTSAQKNPTAFYLCASALGINQPQHFGDGTRLSIL.

The chain links TRBV9 to TRBJ1-6; D is undetermined. Per the germline V gene, CDR1 is SGDLS and CDR2 is YYNGEE. The CDR3 spans 14 residues. V lost 10 bases to trimming and J lost 10 bases, with 21 bases between them. The CDR3: CAWSVPSLTSPLHF. DNA of the CDR3: TGTGCCTGGAGCGTCCCGTCCCTGACCTCACCCCTCCACTTT.

As to this clonotype: A single base separates this from a much larger clone, so it may be a read error. The genes are TRBV7-1 and TRBJ2-7, with unresolved D. TRBV7-1 is an open reading frame whose function is uncertain. The CDR3 has 14 amino acids. V was cut by 3 bases and J by 6 bases, with 15 bases left in between. The CDR3 spells CASSSPGRASEQYF. The CDR3 DNA follows: TGTGCCAGCAGCTCTCCCGGACGGGCCTCCGAGCAGTACTTC.

The gene calls are TRBV29-1 and TRBJ2-7; D perhaps matches TRBD1 (6 bases). The V gene's germline CDR1 is SQVTM and CDR2 ANQGSEA. Trimming pared 8 bases from V and 0 bases from J, leaving 14 bases between. This CDR3 comprises 13 residues. The CDR3 DNA is TGCAGCCAAGGACAGCACGGCTCCTACGAGCAGTACTTC. This sequence encodes CSQGQHGSYEQYF.

Comments on this clonotype: A much more abundant neighbour one base away suggests this may be a read error. The J gene is TRBJ1-6, the V gene TRBV5-1; 9 nucleotides agree with TRBD1. Germline V lookup: CDR1 SGHRS, CDR2 YFSETQ. The trim removed 4 bases at V and 10 bases at J, leaving 6 bases unmatched. The CDR3 is 14 residues long. The CDR3 region is CASSPGTGRSPLHF. CDR3 coding DNA: TGCGCCAGCAGCCCCGGGACAGGGAGATCACCCCTCCACTTT.